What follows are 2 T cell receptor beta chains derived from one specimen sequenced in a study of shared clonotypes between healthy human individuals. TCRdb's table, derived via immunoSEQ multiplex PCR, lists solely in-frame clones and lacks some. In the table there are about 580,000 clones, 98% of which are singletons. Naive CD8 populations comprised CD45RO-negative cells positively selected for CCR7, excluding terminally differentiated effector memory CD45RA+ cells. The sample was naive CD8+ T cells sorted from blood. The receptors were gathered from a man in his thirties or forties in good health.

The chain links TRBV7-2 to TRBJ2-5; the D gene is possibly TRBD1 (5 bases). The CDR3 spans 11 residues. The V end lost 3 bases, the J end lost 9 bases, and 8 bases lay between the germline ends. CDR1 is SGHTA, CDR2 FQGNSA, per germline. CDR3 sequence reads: CASSFQGSQYF. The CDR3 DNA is TGTGCCAGCAGCTTTCAGGGTTCCCAGTACTTC.

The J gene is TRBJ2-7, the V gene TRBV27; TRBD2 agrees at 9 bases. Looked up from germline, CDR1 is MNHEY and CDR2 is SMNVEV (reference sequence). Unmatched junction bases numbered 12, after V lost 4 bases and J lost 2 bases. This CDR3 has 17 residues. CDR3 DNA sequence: TGTGCCAGCAGTTCCCTGGGGTCTAGCGGGGCTGCCTACGAGCAGTACTTC. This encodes CASSSLGSSGAAYEQYF.